What follows are 26 T cell receptor beta chains derived from one specimen sequenced in a study of tumor-infiltrating lymphocytes in primary liver carcinoma. The authors took blood RNA from unsorted whole blood and also extracted germline DNA. Production of TCR beta cDNA used 500 ng total RNA together with a constant-region primer. Nested multiplex PCR, run for three rounds with slightly modified ARM-PCR, yielded TCR beta libraries. The study ran its first two PCR rounds for roughly 10 cycles each, using TRBV1-TRBV30 forward primers and a C-beta reverse primer. TCRdb recomputed calls from the multiplex PCR reads with MiXCR, one row per CDR3 protein. The repertoire holds about 200,000 distinct CDR3 sequences, with around 60% as singletons. The sequencing input was peripheral blood. All receptors come from a woman aged 55-70 years with primary liver carcinoma and hepatitis B virus infection.

As regards this clonotype: Here the CDR3 omits its conserved ending phenylalanine or tryptophan, so a read error is the likely source. The DNA is omitted, as the CDR3 cannot be located on it reliably, and the CDR3 follows TCRdb's listing. This chain uses TRBV6-5 with TRBJ2-7; TRBD1 is the table's D call and was not checked against the DNA. The CDR3 is 14 amino acids long, termini counted. Looked up from germline, CDR1 is MNHEY and CDR2 is SVGAGI. CDR3 residues: CATAGSGRGYERYL.

The chain employs TRBV6-1 and TRBJ1-5; D perhaps matches TRBD1 (6 bases). CDR1 and CDR2 (germline): MNHNS, SASEGT. CDR3 length: 13 amino acids. V shed 8 bases and J shed 13 bases, with 21 bases lying between them. This chain's CDR3 is CASCPQGRTPQHF. CDR3 coding DNA: TGTGCCAGCTGTCCTCAGGGGAGGACGCCACAGCATTTT.

CDR3 in amino acids: CASSLAASGGGEQFF. CDR3 DNA sequence: TGTGCCAGCTCACTCGCTGCTAGCGGAGGTGGTGAGCAGTTCTTC. The rearrangement joins TRBV18 to TRBJ2-1; 7 positions match TRBD2. The germline V gene has CDR1 KGHSH and CDR2 LQKENI. The CDR3 has 15 amino acids. J lost 9 bases, V lost 4 bases, and 12 bases had no gene match.

The chain carries TRBV13 and TRBJ2-1, with 9 bases identical to TRBD2. Trimming took 6 bases from V and 6 from J; bases not matched to a gene: 9. The CDR3 is 15 residues long. Germline CDR1 and CDR2: PRHDT and FYEKMQ (reference sequence). The CDR3 sequence: CASSARAGGRNEQFF. CDR3 coding DNA: TGTGCCAGCAGTGCCCGAGCGGGAGGCCGCAATGAGCAGTTCTTC.

The V gene is TRBV7-8, the J gene TRBJ2-3, with D possibly called TRBD1 or TRBD2 (6 bases each). CDR3 length: 15 residues. Trimming took 5 bases from V and 6 from J, leaving 18 bases between them. Germline loops: CDR1 SGHVS, CDR2 FQNEAQ. The CDR3 DNA reads TGTGCCAGCAGCCCTTCACAGGGACTGTGGGATACGCAGTATTTT. This encodes CASSPSQGLWDTQYF.

Notes on this clonotype: A read error may be the cause here, since a much bigger clone is one base away. V gene TRBV12-3 or TRBV12-4 combines with J gene TRBJ1-1; possible D gene TRBD1, 6 bases. The length of the CDR3 is 11 residues. The CDR3 nucleotides are TGTACCAGCAGGACTAGGGGGGGAGCTTTCTTT. This codes for CTSRTRGGAFF.

The V gene is TRBV18, the J gene TRBJ1-1; possible D gene TRBD1, 6 bases. V lost 8 bases and J 5 bases, leaving 18 bases between the germline ends. The CDR3 runs 14 residues. Germline V gene data show CDR1 as KGHSH and CDR2 as LQKENI. CDR3 nucleotides: TGTGCCAGCGTCGTGGAGTTGGGGGCGACTGAAGCTTTCTTT. Translated: CASVVELGATEAFF. Together with reference TRBV18 and TRBJ1-1, the CDR3 gives the full variable domain: NAGVMQNPRHLVRRRGQEARLRCSPMKGHSHVYWYRQLPEEGLKFMVYLQKENIIDESGMPKERFSAEFPKEGPSILRIQQVVRGDSAAYFCASVVELGATEAFFGQGTRLTVV.

There are a few counts of this clonotype. Sequence at one end of the junction differs from germline and may be a read error. This chain connects TRBV11-3 to TRBJ2-3, with D perhaps TRBD1 (6 bases). In germline, CDR1 is SGHNT, CDR2 YENEEA. The CDR3 contains 15 residues. The CDR3 region is CASSQGKGTTDTHYF. The CDR3 nucleotides read TGTGCCAGCAGTCAGGGGAAGGGGACCACAGATACGCACTATTTT.

Regarding this clonotype: This could be a read error, since a much larger clone is one nucleotide away. The rearrangement uses TRBV4-2 and TRBJ2-7, with 7 bases aligning to TRBD2. The CDR3 contains 15 residues. CDR1 is LGHNA, CDR2 YNFKEQ, per germline. DNA of the CDR3: TGTGCCAGGAGCCAATCTGCGGGGGTCTCCTACGAGCAGTACTTC. It is translated as CARSQSAGVSYEQYF.

Concerning this clonotype: A clone one base away is much larger, so this may be a read error. This chain links TRBV6-1 with TRBJ2-1, with 7 nucleotides matching TRBD2. The CDR3 extends over 14 amino acids. Per the germline V gene, CDR1 is MNHNS and CDR2 is SASEGT. CDR3 sequence (DNA): TGTGCCAGCAGTGTTAGCGGGCCTTACAATGCGCAGTTCTTC. It encodes CASSVSGPYNAQFF.

Note on this clonotype: With a much larger clone just one base away, this may be a read error. The rearrangement joins TRBV6-5 to TRBJ2-7, with 7 bases that match TRBD1. Germline CDR1 and CDR2: MNHEY and SVGAGI. V shed 6 bases, J shed 9 bases, and the junction held 14 bases outside the gene matches. The CDR3 totals 14 residues. CDR3 in amino acids: CASRRQGWSNGQYF. As DNA, the CDR3 is TGTGCCAGCAGAAGACAGGGATGGTCCAACGGGCAGTACTTC.

On this clonotype itself: No conserved phenylalanine or tryptophan is present at the end of the CDR3, so a read error is the likely explanation. The V call is TRBV7-8, the J call TRBJ2-1; 9 positions agree with TRBD2. The V gene's germline CDR1 is SGHVS and CDR2 FQNEAQ. The CDR3 runs 17 residues. J gave up 0 bases and V 0 bases, and 3 bases lay outside the gene matches. The CDR3 DNA follows: TGTGCCAGCAGCTTAGCCGGGACTAGCCGCTCCTACAATGAGCAGTTCCTC. It translates to CASSLAGTSRSYNEQFL.

Regarding this clonotype: This clone may be a read error of a much larger clone one base away. This rearrangement joins TRBV28 to TRBJ2-1, with D possibly being TRBD2 (6 bases). This CDR3 region has 12 residues. Germline V gene lookup returns CDR1 MDHEN and CDR2 SYDVKM. Written as DNA, the CDR3 is TGTGCCAGCGGTTTTCTCCCGGAGGGGCAGTTCTTC. It encodes CASGFLPEGQFF. The complete variable domain, with remaining parts taken from reference TRBV28 and TRBJ2-1, reads DVKVTQSSRYLVKRTGEKVFLECVQDMDHENMFWYRQDPGLGLRLIYFSYDVKMKEKGDIPEGYSVSREKKERFSLILESASTNQTSMYLCASGFLPEGQFFGPGTRLTVL.

This chain links TRBV24-1 with TRBJ2-1; TRBD2 aligns across 10 bases. The length of the CDR3 is 19 residues. The V segment lost 4 bases and the J segment 2 bases; nucleotides outside the gene matches: 13. Germline values: CDR1 KGHDR, CDR2 SFDVKD. In DNA form, the CDR3 reads TGTGCCACCAGTGAGCCACTCCCCTCTAGCGGGAGAGCCTACAATGAGCAGTTCTTC. Translation gives CATSEPLPSSGRAYNEQFF.

This clonotype appeared once. This chain uses TRBV29-1 with TRBJ2-7, with 7 nucleotides matching TRBD2. V was pared by 6 bases and J by 1 base, with 6 bases of the junction left unmatched. CDR3 length: 13 residues. The V gene's germline CDR1 is SQVTM and CDR2 ANQGSEA. The CDR3, as DNA: TGCAGCGTGGGGGACTATCCATCCTACGAGCAGTACTTC. Translating gives CSVGDYPSYEQYF.

This clonotype showed up many times. This rearrangement joins TRBV6-5 to TRBJ1-3, with D perhaps TRBD1 (5 bases). Trimming cost V 7 bases and J 0 bases, with 16 bases left between them. This CDR3 has 16 residues. The V gene's germline CDR1 is MNHEY and CDR2 SVGAGI. The CDR3 nucleotides are TGTGCCAGCACCCTACACTGGGGGAGCTCTGGAAACACCATATATTTT. Its translation: CASTLHWGSSGNTIYF.

A remark on this clonotype: Just one base apart from a much larger clone, this may be a read error. The chain recombines TRBV4-2 with TRBJ2-1; 13 nucleotides agree with TRBD2. The CDR3 contains 17 residues. Germline lookup yields CDR1 LGHNA and CDR2 YNFKEQ. Germline trimming cut 1 base from V and 0 bases from J; bases unmatched to any gene: 0. Here the CDR3 DNA reads TGTGCCAGCAGCCAAGGGACTAGCGGGAGCTCCTACAATGAGCAGTTCTTC. Translated, it gives CASSQGTSGSSYNEQFF.

In its sample, this clonotype was seen a few times. The chain recombines TRBV5-1 with TRBJ2-5, with 9 bases identical to TRBD1. The trim removed 3 bases at V and 4 bases at J, leaving 1 base unmatched. Germline-derived CDR1 and CDR2 are SGHRS and YFSETQ. The CDR3 has 13 residues. CDR3 sequence reads: CASSSGQGETQYF. The CDR3, as DNA: TGCGCCAGCAGCTCGGGACAGGGAGAGACCCAGTACTTC.

This clonotype was seen ten or more times. The chain combines TRBV29-1 with TRBJ1-1; 9 bases are a match to TRBD1. CDR3 length equals 12 residues. Trimming at V came to 7 bases and at J to 1 base, leaving 1 base not matched to a gene. Germline CDR1 is SQVTM and CDR2 is ANQGSEA. The CDR3 nucleotides are TGCAGCGCACAGGGGGCGAACACTGAAGCTTTCTTT. Translation: CSAQGANTEAFF.

In the case of this clonotype: A much larger clonotype is one base distant, so this may be a read error. This chain links TRBV6-1 with TRBJ2-7, with D tentatively TRBD2 (6 bases). The germline V gene encodes CDR1 MNHNS and CDR2 SASEGT. Trimming cost V 8 bases and J 2 bases, with 13 bases left between them. The CDR3 runs to 13 residues. As DNA, the CDR3 is TGTGCCAGCGAACCGGGGGAGACCTACGAGCAGTACTTC. Protein: CASEPGETYEQYF.

This clonotype showed up many times. The chain uses TRBV5-6 and TRBJ1-2; 8 positions match TRBD1. CDR3 length: 15 amino acids. V trimming: 3 bases; J trimming: 8 bases; junction bases outside the gene matches: 12. Per germline, CDR1 SGHDT and CDR2 YYEEEE. CDR3 coding DNA: TGTGCCAGCAGCTGGGGGACAGGCCTGAGGCGAGGCTACACCTTC. It specifies CASSWGTGLRRGYTF.

The gene calls are TRBV28 and TRBJ1-2, with a possible D match to TRBD1 (5 bases). The CDR3 covers 14 residues. The germline CDR1 and CDR2 sequences are MDHEN and SYDVKM. The V gene lost 6 bases and the J gene lost 4 bases, with 15 bases spanning the gap. CDR3 bases: TGTGCCAGCAGCCTTAGGACAAGGGTCTATGGCTACACCTTC. It specifies CASSLRTRVYGYTF.

A remark on this clonotype: This may come from a read error, since a much larger clone is one base off. The chain carries TRBV28 and TRBJ2-7; 9 bases agree with TRBD2. The CDR3 runs 15 residues. Germline-derived CDR1 and CDR2 are MDHEN and SYDVKM. With 10 bases clipped from V and 0 bases from J, the junction kept 10 bases outside the gene matches. CDR3 in DNA: TGTGCCACCCGACTAGCGGACCACGACTCCTACGAGCAGTACTTC. Its protein is CATRLADHDSYEQYF.

As for this clonotype: Germline is not matched at one junction end, which may reflect a read error. The rearrangement joins TRBV11-3 to TRBJ2-7; 7 bases match TRBD2. Germline V CDR1 and CDR2: SGHNT, YENEEA. The CDR3 contains 14 residues. CDR3 coding DNA: TGTGCCAGCAACCGATCTAGCGGCCGGGGCGAGAAGTACTTC. Amino acid sequence: CASNRSSGRGEKYF. The variable domain in full, completed from reference TRBV11-3 and TRBJ2-7, reads EAGVVQSPRYKIIEKKQPVAFWCNPISGHNTLYWYLQNLGQGPELLIRYENEEAVDDSQLPKDRFSAERLKGVDSTLKIQPAELGDSAVYLCASNRSSGRGEKYFGPGTRLTVT.

As to this clonotype: Its ends do not fully match the called genes, so a read error is possible. The chain has TRBV11-2 and TRBJ2-4; maybe TRBD2 (6 bases). This CDR3 is built from 15 residues. Per the germline V gene, CDR1 is SGHAT and CDR2 is FQNNGV. In DNA form, the CDR3 reads TGTGCCAGCATCTTAGACTATAGGGGTAGCGGCTTTCAGTACTTC. It codes for CASILDYRGSGFQYF.

This clonotype was recorded once. Likely a read error: the CDR3 ends without its conserved phenylalanine or tryptophan. The rearrangement joins TRBV28 to TRBJ2-1; 7 bases align to TRBD2. Germline CDR1 is MDHEN and CDR2 is SYDVKM. The V gene end was trimmed by 6 bases and the J gene end by 2 bases; junction bases not matched to a gene: 10. The CDR3 runs to 16 residues. The CDR3 here is CASSGSLAEAYNEQFL. The DNA for the CDR3 is TGTGCCAGCAGCGGATCCCTAGCGGAGGCCTACAATGAGCAGTTCTTA.